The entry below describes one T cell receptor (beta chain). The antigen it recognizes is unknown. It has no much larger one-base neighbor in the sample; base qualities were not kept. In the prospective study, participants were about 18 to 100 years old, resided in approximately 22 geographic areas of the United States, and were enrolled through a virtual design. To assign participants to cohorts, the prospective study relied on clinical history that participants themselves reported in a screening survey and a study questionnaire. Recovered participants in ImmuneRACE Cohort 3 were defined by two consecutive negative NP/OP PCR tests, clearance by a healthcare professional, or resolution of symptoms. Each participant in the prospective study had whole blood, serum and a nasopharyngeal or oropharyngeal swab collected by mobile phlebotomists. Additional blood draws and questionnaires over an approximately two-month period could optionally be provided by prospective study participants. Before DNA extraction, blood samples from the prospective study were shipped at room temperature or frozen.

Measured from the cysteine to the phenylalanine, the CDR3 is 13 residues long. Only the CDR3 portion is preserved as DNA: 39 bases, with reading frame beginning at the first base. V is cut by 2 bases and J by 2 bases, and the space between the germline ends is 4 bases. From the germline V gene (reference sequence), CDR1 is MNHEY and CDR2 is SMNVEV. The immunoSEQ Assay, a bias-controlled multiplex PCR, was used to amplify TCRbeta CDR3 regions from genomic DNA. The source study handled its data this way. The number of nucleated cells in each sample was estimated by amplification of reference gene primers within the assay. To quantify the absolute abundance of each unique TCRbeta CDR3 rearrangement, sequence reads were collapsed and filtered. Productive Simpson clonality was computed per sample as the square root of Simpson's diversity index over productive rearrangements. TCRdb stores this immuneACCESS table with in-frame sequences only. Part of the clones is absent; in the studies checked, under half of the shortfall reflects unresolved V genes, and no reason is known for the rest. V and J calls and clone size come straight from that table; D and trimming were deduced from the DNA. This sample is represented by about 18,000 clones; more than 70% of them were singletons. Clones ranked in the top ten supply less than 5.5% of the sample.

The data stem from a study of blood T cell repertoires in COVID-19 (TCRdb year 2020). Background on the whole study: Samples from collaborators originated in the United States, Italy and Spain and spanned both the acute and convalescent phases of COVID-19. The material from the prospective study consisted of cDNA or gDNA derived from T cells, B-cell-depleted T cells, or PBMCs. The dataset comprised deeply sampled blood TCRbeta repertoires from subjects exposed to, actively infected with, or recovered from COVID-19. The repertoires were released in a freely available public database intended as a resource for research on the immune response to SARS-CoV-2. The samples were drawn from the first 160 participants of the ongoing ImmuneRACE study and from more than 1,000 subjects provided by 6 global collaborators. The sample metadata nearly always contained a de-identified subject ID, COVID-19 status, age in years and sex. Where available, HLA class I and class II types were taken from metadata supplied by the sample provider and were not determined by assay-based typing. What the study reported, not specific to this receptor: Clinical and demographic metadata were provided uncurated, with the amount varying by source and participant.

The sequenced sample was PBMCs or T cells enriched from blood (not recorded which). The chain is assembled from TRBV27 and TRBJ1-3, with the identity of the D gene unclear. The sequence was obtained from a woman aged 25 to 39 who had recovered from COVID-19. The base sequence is TGTGCCAGCAGTTTAGGCCCTGGAAACACCATATATTTT. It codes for CASSLGPGNTIYF.